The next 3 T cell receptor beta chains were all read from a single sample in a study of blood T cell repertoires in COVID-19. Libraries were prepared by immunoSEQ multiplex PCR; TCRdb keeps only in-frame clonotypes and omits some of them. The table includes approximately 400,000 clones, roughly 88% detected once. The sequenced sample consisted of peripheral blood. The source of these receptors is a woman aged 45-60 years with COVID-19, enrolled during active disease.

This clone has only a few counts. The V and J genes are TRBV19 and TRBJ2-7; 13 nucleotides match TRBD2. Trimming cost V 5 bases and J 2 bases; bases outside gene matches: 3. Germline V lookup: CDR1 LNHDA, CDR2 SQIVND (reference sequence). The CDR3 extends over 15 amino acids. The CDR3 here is CASSVGTSGAYEQYF. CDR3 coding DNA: TGTGCCAGTAGTGTAGGGACTAGCGGGGCCTACGAGCAGTACTTC.

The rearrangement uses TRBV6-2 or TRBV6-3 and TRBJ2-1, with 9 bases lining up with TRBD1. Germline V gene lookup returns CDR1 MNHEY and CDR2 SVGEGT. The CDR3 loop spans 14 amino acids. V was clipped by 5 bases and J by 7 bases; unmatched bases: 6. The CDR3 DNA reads TGTGCCAGCAGTCGGGACAGGGTAGAGAATGAGCAGTTCTTC. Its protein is CASSRDRVENEQFF.

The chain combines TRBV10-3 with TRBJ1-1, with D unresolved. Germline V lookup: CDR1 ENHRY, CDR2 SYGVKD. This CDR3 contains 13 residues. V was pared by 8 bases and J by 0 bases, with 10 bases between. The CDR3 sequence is CAICPQLNTEAFF. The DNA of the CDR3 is TGTGCCATCTGCCCGCAGTTGAACACTGAAGCTTTCTTT.